The clone carrying this T cell receptor beta chain was counted a few times. These data are taken from a study of early T cells in non-severe SARS-CoV-2 infection. TCRdb analysed the 5' RACE reads with MiXCR anew, one entry per CDR3 protein. The table has 50,000 to 70,000 distinct CDR3 sequences, 14% to 15% seen once. The sequences come from whole blood, collected at baseline. The clonotype was recovered from an adult who was a healthcare worker with PCR-confirmed SARS-CoV-2 infection or an uninfected control (not recorded which).

This chain's CDR3 is CASSVSGRIAANEQFF. CDR3 nucleotide sequence: TGTGCCAGCAGCGTCTCGGGCCGCATCGCAGCCAATGAGCAGTTCTTC. The chain has TRBV9 and TRBJ2-1; no clear D gene. This CDR3 contains 16 residues. Germline-derived CDR1 and CDR2 are SGDLS and YYNGEE. The V and J ends lost 2 bases and 6 bases respectively, with 18 bases between them.